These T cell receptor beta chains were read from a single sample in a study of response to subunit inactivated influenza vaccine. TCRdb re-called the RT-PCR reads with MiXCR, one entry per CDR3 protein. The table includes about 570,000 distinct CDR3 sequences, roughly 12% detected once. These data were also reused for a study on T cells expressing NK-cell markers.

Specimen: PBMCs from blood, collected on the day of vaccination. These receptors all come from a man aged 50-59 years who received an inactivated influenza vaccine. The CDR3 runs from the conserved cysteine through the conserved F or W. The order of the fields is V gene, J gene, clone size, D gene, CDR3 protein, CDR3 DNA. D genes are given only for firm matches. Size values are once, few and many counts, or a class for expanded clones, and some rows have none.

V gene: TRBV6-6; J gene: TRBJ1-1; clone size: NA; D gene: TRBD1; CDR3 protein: CASSRTGGEEAFF; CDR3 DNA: TGTGCCAGCAGCCGGACAGGGGGCGAGGAAGCTTTCTTT
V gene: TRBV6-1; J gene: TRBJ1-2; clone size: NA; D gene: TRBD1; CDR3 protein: CASRSTGAIYGYTF; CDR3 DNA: TGTGCCAGCAGGAGCACAGGGGCGATCTATGGCTACACCTTC
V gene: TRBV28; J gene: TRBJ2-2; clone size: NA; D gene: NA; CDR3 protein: CASSPNMNTGELFF; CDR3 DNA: TGTGCCAGCAGTCCTAACATGAACACCGGGGAGCTGTTTTTT
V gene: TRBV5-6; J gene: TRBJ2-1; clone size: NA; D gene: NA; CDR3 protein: CASSSQGVEQFF; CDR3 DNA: TGTGCCAGCAGCTCACAGGGAGTTGAGCAGTTCTTC
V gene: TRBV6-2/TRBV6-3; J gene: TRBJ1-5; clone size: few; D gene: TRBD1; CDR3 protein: CASSTLQGGQPQHF; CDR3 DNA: TGTGCCAGCAGTACTCTCCAGGGGGGGCAGCCCCAGCATTTT
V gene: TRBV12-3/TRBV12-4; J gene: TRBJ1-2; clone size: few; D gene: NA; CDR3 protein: CASSTEFNYGYTF; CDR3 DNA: TGTGCCAGCAGTACAGAGTTTAACTATGGCTACACCTTC
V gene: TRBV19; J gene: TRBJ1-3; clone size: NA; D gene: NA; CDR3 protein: CASSIKDYSGNTIYF; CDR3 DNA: TGTGCCAGTAGTATAAAAGACTACTCTGGAAACACCATATATTTT
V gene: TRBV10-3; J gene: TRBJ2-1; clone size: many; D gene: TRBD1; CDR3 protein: CAIDPGQGFNEQFF; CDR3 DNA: TGTGCCATCGACCCGGGACAGGGTTTCAATGAGCAGTTCTTC
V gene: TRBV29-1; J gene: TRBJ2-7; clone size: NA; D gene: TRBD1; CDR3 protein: CSVGTKQGSGEQYF; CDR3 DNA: TGCAGCGTGGGAACTAAACAGGGGTCCGGCGAGCAGTACTTC
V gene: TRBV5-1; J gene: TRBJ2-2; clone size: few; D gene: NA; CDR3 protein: CASSLNFGHPNTGELFF; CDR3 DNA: TGCGCCAGCAGCTTAAATTTTGGACACCCAAACACCGGGGAGCTGTTTTTT
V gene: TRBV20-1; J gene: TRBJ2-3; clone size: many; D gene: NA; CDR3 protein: CSVIALSGTDTQYF; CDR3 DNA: TGCAGTGTAATAGCGCTTTCTGGCACAGATACGCAGTATTTT
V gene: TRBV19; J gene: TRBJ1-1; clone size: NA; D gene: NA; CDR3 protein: CASSLGTMIEAFF; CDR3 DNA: TGTGCCAGTAGTCTGGGGACCATGATTGAAGCTTTCTTT
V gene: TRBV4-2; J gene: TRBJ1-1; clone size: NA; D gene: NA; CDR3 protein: CASSQDVLGGNTEAFF; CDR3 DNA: TGTGCCAGCAGCCAAGACGTCTTAGGTGGGAACACTGAAGCTTTCTTT
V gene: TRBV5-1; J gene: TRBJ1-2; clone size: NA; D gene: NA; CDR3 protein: CASSDGNRYGYTF; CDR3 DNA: TGCGCCAGCAGCGACGGTAACCGTTATGGCTACACCTTC
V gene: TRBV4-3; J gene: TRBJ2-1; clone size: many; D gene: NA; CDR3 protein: CASSQGTADNEQFF; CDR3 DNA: TGCGCCAGCAGCCAAGGGACAGCAGACAATGAGCAGTTCTTC
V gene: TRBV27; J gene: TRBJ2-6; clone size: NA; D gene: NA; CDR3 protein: CASSMTGPLSGANVLTF; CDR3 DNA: TGTGCCAGCAGTATGACAGGTCCCTTATCTGGGGCCAACGTCCTGACTTTC
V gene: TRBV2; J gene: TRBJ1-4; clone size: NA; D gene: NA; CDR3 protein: CASRGGATNEKLFF; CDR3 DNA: TGTGCCAGCAGGGGAGGAGCAACTAATGAAAAACTGTTTTTT
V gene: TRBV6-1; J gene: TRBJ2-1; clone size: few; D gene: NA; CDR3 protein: CASSDLARRNEQFF; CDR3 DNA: TGTGCCAGCAGCGATCTAGCGAGGAGAAATGAGCAGTTCTTC
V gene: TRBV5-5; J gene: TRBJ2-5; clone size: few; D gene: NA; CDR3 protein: CASSATRASETQYF; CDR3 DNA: TGTGCCAGCAGCGCGACGAGGGCCTCAGAGACCCAGTACTTC
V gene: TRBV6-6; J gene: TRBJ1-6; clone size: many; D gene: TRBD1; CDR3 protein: CASSDRGNSPLHF; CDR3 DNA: TGTGCCAGCAGCGACAGGGGAAATTCACCCCTCCACTTT
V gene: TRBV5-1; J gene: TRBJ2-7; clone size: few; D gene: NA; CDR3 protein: CASSLVWGEQYF; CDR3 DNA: TGCGCCAGCAGCTTGGTCTGGGGGGAGCAGTACTTC
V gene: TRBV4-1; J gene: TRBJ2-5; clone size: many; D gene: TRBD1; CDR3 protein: CASSQAQGEETQYF; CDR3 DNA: TGCGCCAGCAGCCAGGCTCAGGGGGAAGAGACCCAGTACTTC
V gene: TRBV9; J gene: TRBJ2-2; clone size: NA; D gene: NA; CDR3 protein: CASSVGSDTNTGELFF; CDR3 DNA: TGTGCCAGCAGCGTAGGATCCGACACAAACACCGGGGAGCTGTTTTTT
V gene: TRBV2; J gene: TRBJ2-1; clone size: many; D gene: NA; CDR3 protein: CASSEFTFQFF; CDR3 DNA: TGTGCCAGCAGTGAATTCACATTCCAGTTCTTC
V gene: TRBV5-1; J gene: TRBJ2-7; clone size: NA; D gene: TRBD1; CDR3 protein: CASSLAGQRNYEQYF; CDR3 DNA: TGCGCCAGCAGCTTGGCGGGACAGCGAAACTACGAGCAGTACTTC
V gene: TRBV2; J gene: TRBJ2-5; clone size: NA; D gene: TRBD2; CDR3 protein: CASSRLAGETQYF; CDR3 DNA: TGTGCCAGCAGTCGACTAGCAGGGGAGACCCAGTACTTC
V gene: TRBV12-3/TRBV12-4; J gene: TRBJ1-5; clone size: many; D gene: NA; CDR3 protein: CASSRGGPGASQHF; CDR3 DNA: TGTGCCAGCTCTCGAGGGGGTCCAGGGGCGTCCCAGCATTTT
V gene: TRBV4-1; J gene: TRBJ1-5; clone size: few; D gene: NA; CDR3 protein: CASSQGLGASQPQHF; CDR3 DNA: TGCGCCAGCAGCCAAGGATTGGGGGCTAGTCAGCCCCAGCATTTT
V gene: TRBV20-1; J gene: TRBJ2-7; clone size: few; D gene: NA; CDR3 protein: CSATARRESTNEQYF; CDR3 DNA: TGCAGTGCTACCGCACGGAGGGAATCTACGAACGAGCAGTACTTC
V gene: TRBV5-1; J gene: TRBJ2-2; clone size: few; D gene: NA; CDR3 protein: CASSPGRRIGELFF; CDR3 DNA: TGCGCCAGCAGCCCGGGGAGACGAATCGGGGAGCTGTTTTTT
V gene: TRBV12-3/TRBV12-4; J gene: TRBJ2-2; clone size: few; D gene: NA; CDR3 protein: CASSRTFVGGELFF; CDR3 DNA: TGTGCCAGCAGCCGCACCTTTGTTGGCGGGGAGCTGTTTTTT
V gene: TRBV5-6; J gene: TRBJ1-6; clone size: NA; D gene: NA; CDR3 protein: CASSLPNSPLHF; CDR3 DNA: TGTGCCAGCAGCTTGCCTAATTCACCCCTCCACTTT
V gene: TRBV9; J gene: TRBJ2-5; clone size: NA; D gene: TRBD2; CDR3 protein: CASSVDFGLAGGETQYF; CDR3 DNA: TGTGCCAGCAGCGTAGACTTCGGACTAGCGGGGGGAGAGACCCAGTACTTC
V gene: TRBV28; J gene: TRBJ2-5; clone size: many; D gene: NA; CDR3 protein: CASSLISGTKETQYF; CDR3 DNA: TGTGCCAGCAGTTTAATTTCTGGGACCAAAGAGACCCAGTACTTC
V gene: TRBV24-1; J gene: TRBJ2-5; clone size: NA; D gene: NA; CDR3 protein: CATSDRGAGQETQYF; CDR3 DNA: TGTGCCACCAGTGATAGGGGCGCCGGTCAAGAGACCCAGTACTTC
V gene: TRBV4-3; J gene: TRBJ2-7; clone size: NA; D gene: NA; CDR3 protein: CASSQAEGRSYEQYF; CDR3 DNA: TGCGCCAGCAGCCAAGCCGAAGGCCGTTCCTACGAGCAGTACTTC
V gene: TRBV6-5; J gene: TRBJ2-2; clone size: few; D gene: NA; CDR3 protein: CASSYRGETGELFF; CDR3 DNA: TGTGCCAGCAGTTACCGTGGGGAGACCGGGGAGCTGTTTTTT
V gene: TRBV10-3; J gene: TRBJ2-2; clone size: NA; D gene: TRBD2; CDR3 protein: CAISGGTIGELFF; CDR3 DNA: TGTGCCATCAGTGGAGGGACTATCGGGGAGCTGTTTTTT
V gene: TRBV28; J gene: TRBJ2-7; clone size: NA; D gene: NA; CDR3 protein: CASRPARVSSYEQYF; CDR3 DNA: TGTGCCAGCAGACCGGCCAGAGTCAGCTCCTACGAGCAGTACTTC
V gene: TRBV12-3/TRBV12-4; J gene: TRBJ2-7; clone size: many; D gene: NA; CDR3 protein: CASLGSPSEQYF; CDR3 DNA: TGTGCCAGCTTGGGATCTCCCTCCGAGCAGTACTTC
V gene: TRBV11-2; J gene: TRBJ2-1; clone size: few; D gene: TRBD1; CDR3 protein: CASSLSTGQGGFYNEQFF; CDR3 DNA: TGTGCCAGCAGCTTATCAACGGGACAGGGAGGGTTTTACAATGAGCAGTTCTTC
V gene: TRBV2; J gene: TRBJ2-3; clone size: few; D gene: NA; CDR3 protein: CASSEAPTQYF; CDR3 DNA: TGTGCCAGCAGTGAAGCACCTACGCAGTATTTT
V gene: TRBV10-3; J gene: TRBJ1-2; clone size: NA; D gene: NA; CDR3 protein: CAISAGGNYGYTF; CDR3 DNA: TGTGCCATCAGTGCCGGAGGTAACTATGGCTACACCTTC
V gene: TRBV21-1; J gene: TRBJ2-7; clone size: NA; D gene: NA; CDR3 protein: CASSRPPSGTSGYEQYF; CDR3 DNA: TGTGCCAGCAGCAGGCCTCCCTCCGGGACTAGCGGATACGAGCAGTACTTC
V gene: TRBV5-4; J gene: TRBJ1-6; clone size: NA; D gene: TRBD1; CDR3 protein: CASSLGTGGGSPLHF; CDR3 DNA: TGTGCCAGCAGCCTCGGGACAGGGGGCGGTTCACCCCTCCACTTT
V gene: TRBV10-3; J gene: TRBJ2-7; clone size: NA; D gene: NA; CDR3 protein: CAISPDSYEQYF; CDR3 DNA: TGTGCCATCAGTCCCGATTCCTACGAGCAGTACTTC
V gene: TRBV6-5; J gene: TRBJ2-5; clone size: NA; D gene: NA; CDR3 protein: CASTPNEGTQYF; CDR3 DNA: TGTGCCAGCACCCCGAACGAAGGGACCCAGTACTTC
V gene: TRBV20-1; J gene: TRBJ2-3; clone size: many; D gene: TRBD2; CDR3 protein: CSAVAGGTDTQYF; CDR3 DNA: TGCAGTGCCGTAGCGGGAGGCACAGATACGCAGTATTTT
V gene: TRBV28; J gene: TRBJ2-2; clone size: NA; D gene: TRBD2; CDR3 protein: CASSLIAGTNTGELFF; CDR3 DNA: TGTGCCAGCAGTCTTATAGCGGGAACCAACACCGGGGAGCTGTTTTTT
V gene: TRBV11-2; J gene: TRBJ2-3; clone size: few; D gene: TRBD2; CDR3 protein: CASSLGGRGGGTDTQYF; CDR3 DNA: TGTGCCAGCAGCTTAGGAGGTCGGGGGGGCGGGACAGATACGCAGTATTTT
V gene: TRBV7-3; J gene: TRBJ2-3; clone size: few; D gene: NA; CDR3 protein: CASSSSLKDTQYF; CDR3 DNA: TGTGCCAGCAGCTCCTCTCTAAAAGATACGCAGTATTTT
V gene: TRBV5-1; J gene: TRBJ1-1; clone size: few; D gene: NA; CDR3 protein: CASSPRDGNTEAFF; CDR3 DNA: TGCGCCAGCAGCCCAAGGGACGGTAACACTGAAGCTTTCTTT
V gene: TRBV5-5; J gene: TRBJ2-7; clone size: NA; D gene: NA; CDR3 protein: CASSPLGGILSYEQYF; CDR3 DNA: TGTGCCAGCAGCCCCCTTGGGGGGATCCTCTCCTACGAGCAGTACTTC
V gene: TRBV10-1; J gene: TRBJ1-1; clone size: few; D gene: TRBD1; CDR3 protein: CASSRDRVSGTEAFF; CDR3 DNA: TGCGCCAGCAGTCGCGACAGGGTTTCGGGCACTGAAGCTTTCTTT